The clone carrying this TCR beta chain was observed many times. A second about 7 to 11 cycle PCR used barcoded and J-beta primers. TCRdb reanalysed the 5' RACE reads using MiXCR and keeps one entry per CDR3 protein. The table records about 770,000 distinct CDR3 sequences, under 45% of them present only once. This entry comes from a study of blood T cells in healthy people across ages. In germline, CDR1 is SGHKS, CDR2 YYEKEE (reference sequence). The CDR3 has 13 residues. The ends were cut back, 4 bases at V and 8 bases at J, with 15 bases in the middle. Sequenced sample: blood. The V call is TRBV5-5, the J call TRBJ1-2; D gene unclear. The receptor was isolated from a man between 60 and 75 years old in good health. In DNA form, the CDR3 reads TGTGCCAGCAGCGTGGTACCCTCGAGAGGCTACACCTTC. The encoded protein is CASSVVPSRGYTF.